This T cell receptor (beta chain) was sequenced in a study of OX40 agonist ivuxolimab in advanced cancers. Study at large: At roughly 83% male, the cohort had a mean age of about 55 years, ranging from about 23 to 79. Three patients, one with hepatocellular carcinoma and two with cutaneous melanoma, achieved partial responses. General study points: Researchers did not determine the expanded peripheral T cells' antigen specificity.

The CDR3 contains 14 residues. Germline assignment: CDR1 SGHAT and CDR2 FQNNGV. Trimming took 5 bases from V and 3 from J, leaving 14 bases between them. At cycle 4 day 1, cycle 7 day 1, and baseline, blood was sampled. Comments on this clone: What it binds is unknown.

Only in-frame clones appear in the TCRdb table, and some are missing; sequencing was by immunoSEQ multiplex PCR. The sample consists of roughly 19,000 clones, roughly four fifths of them appearing once. This sequence was found in an adult with an advanced solid tumor such as melanoma, head and neck, liver or kidney cancer. This chain joins TRBV11-2 and TRBJ2-7; the D gene could be TRBD1 or TRBD2 (6 bases each). Sequenced material: CD4+ or CD8+ T cells sorted from blood, taken in a trial of the OX40 agonist ivuxolimab. The CDR3 is CASSPLRGGYEQYF. The CDR3 nucleotides read TGTGCCAGCAGCCCCCTCAGGGGAGGCTACGAGCAGTACTTC.